A single sample gave rise to the 26 T cell receptor beta chains below, sequenced in a study of OX40 agonist ivuxolimab in advanced cancers. The data were produced by immunoSEQ multiplex PCR, yet TCRdb's version contains in-frame clones alone and is incomplete. This sample has about 50,000 clones, with roughly four fifths found just once. This material consisted of CD4+ or CD8+ T cells sorted from blood, taken in a trial of the OX40 agonist ivuxolimab. These receptors were obtained from an adult with an advanced solid tumor such as melanoma, head and neck, liver or kidney cancer.

The gene calls are TRBV5-6 and TRBJ2-5; 12 nucleotides agree with TRBD2. With V trimmed by 1 base and J by 4 bases, 8 bases remained unmatched. The CDR3 runs 17 residues. Germline values: CDR1 SGHDT, CDR2 YYEEEE. The CDR3 loop reads CASSLWLAGGPAETQYF. In DNA form, the CDR3 reads TGTGCCAGCAGCTTGTGGCTAGCGGGGGGGCCGGCAGAGACCCAGTACTTC.

The CDR3 protein is CASSLGFGGGKDTEAFF. DNA of the CDR3: TGTGCCAGCAGCTTAGGATTTGGGGGAGGGAAGGACACTGAAGCTTTCTTT. The chain joins TRBV11-2 to TRBJ1-1; possibly TRBD1 for D (5 bases). V lost 1 base to trimming and J lost 3 bases, with 18 bases between them. CDR3 length equals 17 residues. Germline V gene data show CDR1 as SGHAT and CDR2 as FQNNGV.

This chain joins TRBV18 and TRBJ1-2; D possibly corresponds to TRBD1 (6 bases). This CDR3 comprises 14 residues. Germline V lookup: CDR1 KGHSH, CDR2 LQKENI. V was pared by 3 bases and J by 4 bases, with 12 bases between. The CDR3 loop is CASSPDSQGYGYTF. DNA of the CDR3: TGTGCCAGCTCACCGGACAGTCAGGGCTATGGCTACACCTTC.

J is TRBJ2-3 and V is TRBV4-2; 7 nucleotides match TRBD2. V lost 0 bases to trimming and J lost 2 bases; unmatched junction nucleotides: 8. This CDR3 is built from 17 residues. Germline assignment: CDR1 LGHNA and CDR2 YNFKEQ. CDR3 sequence (DNA): TGTGCCAGCAGCCAAGATATCCAGCGGGGTAACACAGATACGCAGTATTTT. Its translation is CASSQDIQRGNTDTQYF.

This chain's CDR3 is CASSERDGTYEQYF. The DNA for the CDR3 is TGTGCCAGCAGTGAGCGGGACGGAACCTACGAGCAGTACTTC. The rearrangement links TRBV28 to TRBJ2-7; 7 bases match TRBD2. J lost 2 bases, V lost 5 bases, and 6 bases had no gene match. CDR1 is MDHEN, CDR2 SYDVKM, per germline. The CDR3 totals 14 residues.

This rearrangement joins TRBV14 to TRBJ1-1; TRBD1 matches at 10 bases. The germline V gene encodes CDR1 SGHDN and CDR2 FVKESK. The V gene end was trimmed by 4 bases and the J gene end by 3 bases; junction bases not matched to a gene: 8. The CDR3 consists of 16 residues. The CDR3 bases are TGTGCCAGCAGCCTGCGGACAGGGGGATCGGACACTGAAGCTTTCTTT. Encoded protein: CASSLRTGGSDTEAFF.

The V gene is TRBV5-6, the J gene TRBJ2-3; no reliable D call. Trimming left V 2 bases short and J 1 base short, with 23 bases between. The CDR3 covers 19 residues. CDR1 SGHDT and CDR2 YYEEEE come from the germline V gene. CDR3 nucleotides: TGTGCCAGCAGCTTCGTTTCTAGTTTAGGTCGGGTGCGCACAGATACGCAGTATTTT. Its translation is CASSFVSSLGRVRTDTQYF. Variable domain in full (rest from reference TRBV5-6 and TRBJ2-3): DAGVTQSPTHLIKTRGQQVTLRCSPKSGHDTVSWYQQALGQGPQFIFQYYEEEERQRGNFPDRFSGHQFPNYSSELNVNALLLGDSALYLCASSFVSSLGRVRTDTQYFGPGTRLTVL.

The rearrangement uses TRBV7-5 and TRBJ2-2; the table's D call, TRBD1, has no DNA check behind it. TRBV7-5 is labeled a pseudogene. The CDR3 consists of 16 residues. CDR3 nucleotide sequence: TGTGCCAGAAGCCCCGACAGGGTCCCGAACACCGGGGAGCTGTTTTTT. It encodes CARSPDRVPNTGELFF.

V gene TRBV5-1 combines with J gene TRBJ1-4, with D tentatively TRBD1 (5 bases). This CDR3 region has 14 residues. From germline, CDR1 is SGHRS and CDR2 YFSETQ. The ends were cut back, 3 bases at V and 8 bases at J, with 14 bases in the middle. CDR3 nucleotides: TGCGCCAGCAGCTCGGCTGGGGGGGAGGAAAAACTGTTTTTT. As protein: CASSSAGGEEKLFF.

The chain is built from TRBV6-1 and TRBJ2-3, with TRBD1 identical over 9 bases. This CDR3 spans 17 amino acids. The trim removed 3 bases at V and 4 bases at J, leaving 11 bases unmatched. Germline V gene lookup returns CDR1 MNHNS and CDR2 SASEGT. CDR3 residues: CASSEKLGQGGSDTQYF. CDR3 DNA: TGTGCCAGCAGTGAGAAATTGGGACAGGGAGGTTCAGATACGCAGTATTTT.

The chain employs TRBV19 and TRBJ1-1, with a tentative D call TRBD1 (5 bases). CDR3 length: 16 amino acids. Germline V gene sequence: CDR1 LNHDA, CDR2 SQIVND (reference sequence). V lost 7 bases and J lost 1, with 19 bases in between. CDR3 sequence: CASTHGAHRSNTEAFF. The DNA of the CDR3 is TGTGCCAGTACCCACGGGGCCCACAGATCGAACACTGAAGCTTTCTTT. Filled out from reference TRBV19 and TRBJ1-1, the complete variable domain reads DGGITQSPKYLFRKEGQNVTLSCEQNLNHDAMYWYRQDPGQGLRLIYYSQIVNDFQKGDIAEGYSVSREKKESFPLTVTSAQKNPTAFYLCASTHGAHRSNTEAFFGQGTRLTVV.

This clone occurred a few times. The chain uses TRBV7-2 and TRBJ2-1, with D hard to call. CDR1 is SGHTA, CDR2 FQGNSA, per germline. Trimming took off 4 bases at V and 8 bases at J, with 15 bases between the two ends. This CDR3 has 14 amino acids. CDR3 bases: TGTGCCAGCAGCTCGCCCCTATCCGGCGATGAGCAGTTCTTC. It yields the protein CASSSPLSGDEQFF.

The sample holds a few counts of this clone. V gene TRBV2 combines with J gene TRBJ1-1; tentatively, D is TRBD1 (6 bases). The germline V gene has CDR1 SNHLY and CDR2 FYNNEI. V lost 11 bases and J lost 8, with 15 bases in between. This CDR3 is built from 11 residues. In nucleotides, the CDR3 is TGTGCCTCACTAGGACAGCGCGAAGCTTTCTTT. This translates into CASLGQREAFF.

This clone was seen a handful of times. The rearrangement uses TRBV7-2 and TRBJ2-7; perhaps TRBD2 as D (6 bases). Between the trimmed V and J ends, which lost 5 bases and 6 bases, there was a span of 14 bases. Germline V gene data show CDR1 as SGHTA and CDR2 as FQGNSA. The CDR3 covers 13 residues. This CDR3 is CASSAGLAGEQYF. As DNA, the CDR3 is TGTGCCAGCAGCGCGGGACTCGCGGGCGAGCAGTACTTC.

The chain links TRBV9 to TRBJ1-1; D call uncertain. Germline CDR1 and CDR2: SGDLS and YYNGEE. V shed 4 bases and J shed 1 base, with 8 bases lying between them. The CDR3 sequence is 13 residues long. CDR3 nucleotide sequence: TGTGCCAGCAGCCCATCCTGGAACACTGAAGCTTTCTTT. It specifies CASSPSWNTEAFF.

The V call is TRBV5-4, the J call TRBJ1-4; D unresolved. Germline lookup yields CDR1 SGHNT and CDR2 YYREEE (reference sequence). The CDR3 spans 15 residues. Trimming cost V 4 bases and J 3 bases, with 13 bases left between them. The CDR3 region is CASSRGGSANEKLFF. CDR3 nucleotide sequence: TGTGCCAGCAGCCGGGGAGGATCGGCTAATGAAAAACTGTTTTTT.

This clone occurred a few times. The chain is built from TRBV5-1 and TRBJ1-1; D possibly corresponds to TRBD1 (5 bases). CDR3 length: 15 amino acids. Germline V gene sequence: CDR1 SGHRS, CDR2 YFSETQ. The V and J ends lost 4 bases and 1 base respectively, with 14 bases between them. This CDR3 reads CASSPSVGPNTEAFF. The CDR3 bases are TGCGCCAGCAGCCCCTCGGTGGGACCGAACACTGAAGCTTTCTTT.

The chain employs TRBV2 and TRBJ2-3; 10 bases agree with TRBD2. After removal of 5 bases from V and 1 base from J, the junction contained 0 bases not matched to a gene. This CDR3 contains 14 residues. CDR1 and CDR2 (germline): SNHLY, FYNNEI. CDR3 protein: CASSTSGGTDTQYF. In DNA, the CDR3 is TGTGCCAGCAGTACTAGCGGGGGCACAGATACGCAGTATTTT.

The chain links TRBV19 to TRBJ2-2; weak D call: TRBD1 (5 bases). The germline gives CDR1 LNHDA, CDR2 SQIVND (reference sequence). This CDR3 is built from 13 residues. V was clipped by 10 bases and J by 2 bases, with 11 bases between them. The CDR3 loop reads CATPDRNTGELFF. CDR3 in DNA: TGTGCCACCCCAGACAGAAACACCGGGGAGCTGTTTTTT.

This chain connects TRBV19 to TRBJ2-1; possible D gene TRBD2, 5 bases. Germline values: CDR1 LNHDA, CDR2 SQIVND (reference sequence). V lost 6 bases and J lost 12, with 18 bases in between. The CDR3 length is 13 residues. In DNA form, the CDR3 reads TGTGCCAGTAGCCCTTCCCCTCGGCGGGCGCAGTTCTTC. This translates into CASSPSPRRAQFF.

V usage is TRBV7-8 and J usage is TRBJ2-5, with TRBD1 matching over 10 bases. The J segment lost 5 bases and the V segment lost 4 bases, leaving 13 bases of the junction unmatched. The germline gives CDR1 SGHVS, CDR2 FQNEAQ. This CDR3 has 17 residues. The CDR3 loop reads CASSSLLLGQGGETQYF. As DNA, the CDR3 is TGTGCCAGCAGCTCCCTTCTTCTAGGACAGGGGGGCGAGACCCAGTACTTC.

The chain links TRBV27 to TRBJ1-1, with D uncertain. The CDR3 contains 14 residues. The V end lost 6 bases, the J end lost 0 bases, and 11 bases lay between the germline ends. Germline CDR1 is MNHEY and CDR2 is SMNVEV (reference sequence). The CDR3 DNA reads as TGTGCCAGCAGATATTCGAGTTTGAACACTGAAGCTTTCTTT. Translation gives CASRYSSLNTEAFF.

This clone is termed medium-sized. The CDR3 loop is CASSFGQQAATIYF. Written as DNA, the CDR3 is TGTGCCAGCAGCTTTGGTCAACAGGCGGCCACCATATATTTT. This chain connects TRBV5-6 to TRBJ1-3, with D perhaps TRBD1 (5 bases). The CDR3 loop spans 14 amino acids. Looked up from germline, CDR1 is SGHDT and CDR2 is YYEEEE. Trimming removed 2 bases at V and 9 bases at J, with 15 bases between.

This rearrangement joins TRBV6-5 to TRBJ2-3; D remains ambiguous. The CDR3 has 13 amino acids. Looked up from germline, CDR1 is MNHEY and CDR2 is SVGAGI. Trimming cost V 7 bases and J 0 bases, with 8 bases left between them. The CDR3 protein is CASTDSSTDTQYF. The CDR3 DNA follows: TGTGCCAGCACCGACTCAAGCACAGATACGCAGTATTTT.

This clone showed up just a few times. V gene TRBV2 combines with J gene TRBJ2-2; perhaps TRBD2 as D (7 bases). From germline, CDR1 is SNHLY and CDR2 FYNNEI. The CDR3 totals 15 residues. The V end was cut by 8 bases, the J end by 4 bases, with 17 bases between. The CDR3 region has the DNA TGTGCCAGCGCCAAGGGGGACTATTTCACCGGGGAGCTGTTTTTT. It translates to CASAKGDYFTGELFF.

This rearrangement joins TRBV5-5 to TRBJ1-1; a possible D gene is TRBD1 (6 bases). This CDR3 spans 13 amino acids. Trimming cost V 4 bases and J 6 bases, with 13 bases left between them. Germline V gene lookup returns CDR1 SGHKS and CDR2 YYEKEE (reference sequence). CDR3 loop: CASSLGDKAEAFF. The CDR3 region has the DNA TGTGCCAGCAGCCTAGGGGACAAGGCTGAAGCTTTCTTT.